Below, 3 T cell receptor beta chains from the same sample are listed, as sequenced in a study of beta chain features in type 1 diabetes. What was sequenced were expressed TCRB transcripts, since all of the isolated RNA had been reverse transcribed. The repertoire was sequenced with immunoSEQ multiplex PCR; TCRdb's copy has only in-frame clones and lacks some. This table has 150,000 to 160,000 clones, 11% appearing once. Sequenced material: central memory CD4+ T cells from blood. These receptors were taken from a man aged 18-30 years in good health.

Written as DNA, the CDR3 is TGTGCCAGCAGCGTAGGCAGGTTGGATTATGGCTACACCTTC. Its translation is CASSVGRLDYGYTF. The rearrangement joins TRBV9 to TRBJ1-2; D uncertain. Per germline, CDR1 SGDLS and CDR2 YYNGEE. The germline V and J ends were trimmed by 0 bases and 5 bases, with 11 bases remaining between them. The CDR3 contains 14 residues.

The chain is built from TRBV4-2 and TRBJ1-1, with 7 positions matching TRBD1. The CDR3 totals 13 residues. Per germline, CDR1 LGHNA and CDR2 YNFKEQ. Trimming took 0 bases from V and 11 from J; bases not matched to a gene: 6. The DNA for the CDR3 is TGTGCCAGCAGCCAAGATTGGGACAGAGACGCTTTCTTT. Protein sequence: CASSQDWDRDAFF.

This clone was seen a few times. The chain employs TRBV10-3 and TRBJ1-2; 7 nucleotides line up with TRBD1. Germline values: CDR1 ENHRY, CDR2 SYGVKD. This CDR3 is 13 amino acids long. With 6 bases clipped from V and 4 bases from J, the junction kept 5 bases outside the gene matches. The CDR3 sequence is CAISGQERYGYTF. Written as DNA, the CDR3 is TGTGCCATCAGCGGACAGGAGCGCTATGGCTACACCTTC.